The clone carrying this T cell receptor beta chain has just a few counts. Antigen specificity is unknown. The V end was cut by 0 bases, the J end by 0 bases, with 7 bases between. The CDR3 totals 15 residues. Germline V gene data show CDR1 as SGHKS and CDR2 as YYEKEE (reference sequence). The sample belongs to a study of blood T cells in healthy people across ages. A second PCR of about 6 to 12 cycles used a sample-barcoded 5' primer and a J-beta primer mix. TCRdb re-derived calls from the 5' RACE reads in MiXCR, one entry per CDR3 protein. Of 600,000 to 1,000,000 distinct CDR3 sequences listed, 25% are singletons. Study results and limitations: Bulk PBMC profiling left naive and antigen-experienced comparisons inconclusive.

The people who gave samples were healthy Caucasians from Russia, aged about 6 to 95. The sample was also reused in another study, on T cells of mothers and their children. That work adds: All extracted RNA went into cDNA synthesis, roughly 1.5 ug per 15 ul.

The receptor comes from a boy between 10 and 17 years old in good health. This chain links TRBV5-5 with TRBJ1-3; D unresolved. Source material: blood. CDR3 amino acids: CASSLGGISGNTIYF. The CDR3 DNA reads as TGTGCCAGCAGCTTGGGGGGAATCTCTGGAAACACCATATATTTT. Looking up the rest from reference TRBV5-5 and TRBJ1-3 gives the full variable domain: DAGVTQSPTHLIKTRGQQVTLRCSPISGHKSVSWYQQVLGQGPQFIFQYYEKEERGRGNFPDRFSARQFPNYSSELNVNALLLGDSALYLCASSLGGISGNTIYFGEGSWLTVV.